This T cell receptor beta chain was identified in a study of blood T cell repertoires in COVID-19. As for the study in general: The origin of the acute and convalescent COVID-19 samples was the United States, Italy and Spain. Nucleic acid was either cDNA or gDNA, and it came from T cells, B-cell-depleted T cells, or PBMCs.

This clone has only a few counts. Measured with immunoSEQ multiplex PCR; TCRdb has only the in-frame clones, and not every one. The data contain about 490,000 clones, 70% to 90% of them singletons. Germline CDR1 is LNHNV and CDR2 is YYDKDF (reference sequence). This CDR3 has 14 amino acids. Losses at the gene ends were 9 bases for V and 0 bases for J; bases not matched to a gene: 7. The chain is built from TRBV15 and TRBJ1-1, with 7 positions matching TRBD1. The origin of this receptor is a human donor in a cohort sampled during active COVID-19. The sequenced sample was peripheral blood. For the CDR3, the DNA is TGTGCCACAACCCACAGGGGAATGAACACTGAAGCTTTCTTT. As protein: CATTHRGMNTEAFF.